This entry lists 23 T cell receptor beta chains sequenced from one sample in a study of OX40 agonist ivuxolimab in advanced cancers. Produced via immunoSEQ multiplex PCR; TCRdb's table is partial and in-frame only. Of tens of thousands of clones in the sample, around 83% were seen once. Sequencing was performed on CD4+ or CD8+ T cells sorted from blood, taken in a trial of the OX40 agonist ivuxolimab. Receptors were obtained from an adult with an advanced solid tumor such as melanoma, head and neck, liver or kidney cancer.

This chain uses TRBV5-1 with TRBJ1-4; 7 bases are a match to TRBD1. This CDR3 region has 15 residues. The V gene's germline CDR1 is SGHRS and CDR2 YFSETQ. With 0 bases clipped from V and 6 bases from J, the junction kept 5 bases outside the gene matches. CDR3 DNA: TGCGCCAGCAGCTTGGCCGCAGGGGGATATGAAAAACTGTTTTTT. Its protein product is CASSLAAGGYEKLFF.

This chain connects TRBV28 to TRBJ2-7; 8 nucleotides agree with TRBD1. The CDR3 spans 15 residues. Germline-derived CDR1 and CDR2 are MDHEN and SYDVKM. The V gene end was trimmed by 4 bases and the J gene end by 2 bases; junction bases not matched to a gene: 7. The CDR3 coding sequence is TGTGCCAGCAGTTACGACAGGGGACCCACCTACGAGCAGTACTTC. Encoded protein: CASSYDRGPTYEQYF.

This clone was recorded a few times. The chain links TRBV19 to TRBJ1-5; weak D call: TRBD1 (5 bases). Looked up from germline, CDR1 is LNHDA and CDR2 is SQIVND (reference sequence). V was trimmed by 4 bases and J by 0 bases, leaving 10 bases between them. The CDR3 extends over 15 amino acids. CDR3 bases: TGTGCCAGTAGTAGGGGACCGTATAGCAATCAGCCCCAGCATTTT. Its protein product is CASSRGPYSNQPQHF.

The chain recombines TRBV11-2 with TRBJ2-5; a weak D match, TRBD1 (6 bases). V dropped 11 bases and J dropped 4 bases, with 17 bases sitting between them. This CDR3 contains 13 residues. Germline CDR1 is SGHAT and CDR2 is FQNNGV. The CDR3 DNA is TGTGCCGGACGGGCCCAGGGGAGAGAGACCCAGTACTTC. Translated, it gives CAGRAQGRETQYF.

V and J are TRBV5-1 and TRBJ1-1; D not resolved. V was clipped by 3 bases and J by 0 bases, with 6 bases between them. Per the germline V gene, CDR1 is SGHRS and CDR2 is YFSETQ. The CDR3 runs 13 residues. As DNA, the CDR3 is TGCGCCAGCAGCTCGGACTTGAACACTGAAGCTTTCTTT. It translates to CASSSDLNTEAFF.

This clone was detected only once. The chain links TRBV28 to TRBJ1-2, with D tentatively TRBD1 (6 bases). Germline loops: CDR1 MDHEN, CDR2 SYDVKM. CDR3 size: 12 residues. The V gene lost 5 bases and the J gene lost 8 bases, with 12 bases spanning the gap. The CDR3 loop is CASSTGQYGYTF. The CDR3 region has the DNA TGTGCCAGCAGTACCGGACAGTACGGCTACACCTTC.

This clone was found a few times. CDR3 protein: CATSSPSDLGHEQYF. DNA of the CDR3: TGTGCCACCAGCAGCCCTAGCGATTTAGGCCACGAGCAGTACTTC. This sequence joins TRBV15 and TRBJ2-7; possibly TRBD2 for D (6 bases). This CDR3 contains 15 residues. Trimming left V 3 bases short and J 5 bases short, with 17 bases between. From germline, CDR1 is LNHNV and CDR2 YYDKDF (reference sequence).

The genes are TRBV6-5 and TRBJ2-7; D is unclear. The V gene's germline CDR1 is MNHEY and CDR2 SVGAGI. V was shortened by 4 bases and J by 0 bases, with 7 bases between the two germline ends. This CDR3 contains 13 residues. CDR3 nucleotide sequence: TGTGCCAGCAGTTCGCCCGGCTCCTACGAGCAGTACTTC. This sequence encodes CASSSPGSYEQYF.

The CDR3 reads CASSLRTGAAYEQYF. The CDR3 nucleotides are TGTGCCAGCAGCTTAAGGACAGGGGCCGCCTACGAGCAGTACTTC. The J gene is TRBJ2-7, the V gene TRBV7-3, with 9 nucleotides matching TRBD1. V lost 1 base, J lost 2 bases, and 3 bases stayed unmatched. The germline V gene has CDR1 SGHTA and CDR2 FQGTGA. This CDR3 is built from 15 residues.

This clone was found a few times. The chain recombines TRBV19 with TRBJ1-1; 7 bases fit TRBD1. V trimming: 5 bases; J trimming: 5 bases; junction bases outside the gene matches: 14. The length of the CDR3 is 16 residues. CDR1 is LNHDA and CDR2 is SQIVND in the germline V gene (reference sequence). CDR3 sequence (DNA): TGTGCCAGTAGTGTTATACAGGGGACATGGGGTACTGAAGCTTTCTTT. It codes for CASSVIQGTWGTEAFF.

The chain carries TRBV6-6 and TRBJ1-1; D uncertain. The CDR3 totals 13 residues. CDR1 is MNHNY, CDR2 SVGAGI, per germline (reference sequence). The germline V and J ends were trimmed by 6 bases and 6 bases, with 14 bases remaining between them. In nucleotides, the CDR3 is TGTGCCAGCAGGCTCCGAAGGGTGGCTGAAGCTTTCTTT. Its protein is CASRLRRVAEAFF.

V and J are TRBV28 and TRBJ1-1, with D possibly matching TRBD1 (6 bases). The CDR3 spans 14 residues. The ends were cut back, 3 bases at V and 5 bases at J, with 13 bases in the middle. Germline CDR1 and CDR2: MDHEN and SYDVKM. For the CDR3, the DNA is TGTGCCAGCAGTTTGGGGGGCAGGCGGACTGAAGCTTTCTTT. Its translation: CASSLGGRRTEAFF.

This chain links TRBV9 with TRBJ1-6; D is perhaps TRBD1 (6 bases). The CDR3 loop spans 15 amino acids. Germline V lookup: CDR1 SGDLS, CDR2 YYNGEE. V shed 3 bases and J shed 7 bases, with 14 bases lying between them. The CDR3 protein is CASSAHLGGNSPLHF. CDR3 nucleotide sequence: TGTGCCAGCAGCGCCCATTTAGGGGGAAATTCACCCCTCCACTTT.

The chain recombines TRBV7-9 with TRBJ1-1, with unresolved D. The CDR3 is 12 residues long. V lost 5 bases, J lost 1 base, and 5 bases lay in between. Germline CDR1 reads SEHNR; CDR2 reads FQNEAQ (reference sequence). This CDR3 reads CASSAANTEAFF. The CDR3 DNA sequence: TGTGCCAGCAGCGCAGCGAACACTGAAGCTTTCTTT.

V usage is TRBV15 and J usage is TRBJ2-5; D possibly uses TRBD1 or TRBD2 (6 bases each). The CDR3 consists of 16 residues. V lost 2 bases and J 2 bases, leaving 15 bases between the germline ends. Germline assignment: CDR1 LNHNV and CDR2 YYDKDF (reference sequence). Here the CDR3 reads CATSRPQGTFQETQYF. The CDR3 nucleotides are TGTGCCACCAGCAGACCCCAGGGGACTTTTCAAGAGACCCAGTACTTC.

This chain connects TRBV19 to TRBJ1-1; no clear D. CDR3 length: 14 residues. CDR1 and CDR2 (germline): LNHDA, SQIVND (reference sequence). Trimming left V 5 bases short and J 5 bases short, with 15 bases between. The DNA for the CDR3 is TGTGCCAGTAGTGTTCTACTGTACCGAACTGAAGCTTTCTTT. Translation: CASSVLLYRTEAFF. The entire variable domain, with the rest obtained from reference TRBV19 and TRBJ1-1, is as follows: DGGITQSPKYLFRKEGQNVTLSCEQNLNHDAMYWYRQDPGQGLRLIYYSQIVNDFQKGDIAEGYSVSREKKESFPLTVTSAQKNPTAFYLCASSVLLYRTEAFFGQGTRLTVV.

The chain combines TRBV16 with TRBJ1-1; possible D gene TRBD1, 5 bases. Trimming left V 4 bases short and J 6 bases short, with 12 bases between. This CDR3 has 13 residues. CDR1 KGHSY and CDR2 FQNENV come from the germline V gene. The DNA of the CDR3 is TGTGCCAGCAGCCCCCAGCGGGGGGCTGAAGCTTTCTTT. Its protein product is CASSPQRGAEAFF.

This chain links TRBV5-1 with TRBJ1-4, with a tentative D call TRBD1 (5 bases). V lost 1 base, J lost 8 bases, and 9 bases lay in between. Per the germline V gene, CDR1 is SGHRS and CDR2 is YFSETQ. This CDR3 region has 13 residues. CDR3 in DNA: TGCGCCAGCAGCTTGACAGGACTAGAAAAACTGTTTTTT. This gives the protein CASSLTGLEKLFF.

The J gene is TRBJ1-5, the V gene TRBV7-9, with a tentative D call TRBD1 (6 bases). The CDR3 contains 15 residues. V lost 1 base and J lost 6, with 13 bases in between. The germline gives CDR1 SEHNR, CDR2 FQNEAQ (reference sequence). The CDR3 region has the DNA TGTGCCAGCAGCTTAGAGGGCCAGGGGACTCAGCCCCAGCATTTT. It codes for CASSLEGQGTQPQHF. Combining the CDR3 with reference TRBV7-9 and TRBJ1-5 gives the whole variable domain DTGVSQNPRHKITKRGQNVTFRCDPISEHNRLYWYRQTLGQGPEFLTYFQNEAQLEKSRLLSDRFSAERPKGSFSTLEIQRTEQGDSAMYLCASSLEGQGTQPQHFGDGTRLSIL.

The CDR3 is CASSLAGEGGIGYTF. The CDR3 nucleotides read TGCGCCAGCAGCTTGGCGGGCGAGGGCGGGATCGGCTACACCTTC. The chain couples TRBV5-1 to TRBJ1-2; no definite D call. The CDR3 has 15 residues. Germline V gene sequence: CDR1 SGHRS, CDR2 YFSETQ. The germline V and J ends were trimmed by 0 bases and 8 bases, with 17 bases remaining between them.

The gene calls are TRBV9 and TRBJ2-2, with D perhaps assigned TRBD1 or TRBD2 (5 bases each). In germline, CDR1 is SGDLS, CDR2 YYNGEE. The length of the CDR3 is 14 residues. V was cut by 4 bases and J by 4 bases, with 11 bases left in between. The CDR3 loop reads CASSSRESTGELFF. The CDR3 DNA is TGTGCCAGCAGCTCCAGGGAGAGCACCGGGGAGCTGTTTTTT.

The rearrangement joins TRBV7-2 to TRBJ2-7; 12 bases map to TRBD2. The germline gives CDR1 SGHTA, CDR2 FQGNSA. This CDR3 has 16 residues. J was trimmed by 3 bases and V by 3 bases; bases with no gene match: 6. CDR3 in DNA: TGTGCCAGCAGCTTCACTAGCGGGGGGACCAACTACGAGCAGTACTTC. Encoded protein: CASSFTSGGTNYEQYF.

The rearrangement joins TRBV5-1 to TRBJ1-6; D remains unclear. Per germline, CDR1 SGHRS and CDR2 YFSETQ. The CDR3 extends over 14 amino acids. Trimming took 2 bases from V and 7 from J, leaving 10 bases between them. CDR3 sequence (DNA): TGCGCCAGCAGCTTTTCGGGAGTCAATTCACCCCTCCACTTT. Translation: CASSFSGVNSPLHF.